Below, 14 T cell receptor beta chains from the same sample are listed, as sequenced in a study of blood T cell repertoires in COVID-19 (dated by TCRdb to about 2020). The library was made by the immunoSEQ multiplex PCR assay. TCRdb retrieved this table from immuneACCESS and kept in-frame rearrangements only. Not all clones are present; in checked studies, unresolved V genes account for under half, and no reason is known for the remainder. The sample data list approximately 240,000 clones, and roughly 84% of these were observed just once. The top ten clonotypes cover over 1.2% of the sample. The sample consisted of peripheral blood. These receptors were taken from a middle-aged woman who had recovered from COVID-19.

This rearrangement joins TRBV18 to TRBJ2-2, with 9 bases identical to TRBD1. The CDR3 is 18 residues long. The V and J ends lost 4 bases and 3 bases, in that order; junction bases with no gene match: 12. Germline V gene lookup returns CDR1 KGHSH and CDR2 LQKENI. The CDR3 DNA reads TGTGCCAGCTCACAGGGAATATGGGACAGGGTCCACACCGGGGAGCTGTTTTTT. Translated: CASSQGIWDRVHTGELFF.

The chain combines TRBV19 with TRBJ2-3; weak D call: TRBD2 (6 bases). Germline CDR1 LNHDA, CDR2 SQIVND (reference sequence). The CDR3 is made up of 14 amino acids. The V end lost 6 bases, the J end lost 0 bases, and 10 bases lay between the germline ends. The CDR3 region is CASRGGFSTDTQYF. Written as DNA, the CDR3 is TGTGCCAGTAGGGGGGGTTTTAGCACAGATACGCAGTATTTT. The variable domain in full, with the rest retrieved from reference TRBV19 and TRBJ2-3, is DGGITQSPKYLFRKEGQNVTLSCEQNLNHDAMYWYRQDPGQGLRLIYYSQIVNDFQKGDIAEGYSVSREKKESFPLTVTSAQKNPTAFYLCASRGGFSTDTQYFGPGTRLTVL.

This sequence joins TRBV5-1 and TRBJ2-1; 7 positions match TRBD1. There are 14 residues in the CDR3. V lost 4 bases to trimming and J lost 3 bases; unmatched junction nucleotides: 4. Germline V gives CDR1 SGHRS, CDR2 YFSETQ. CDR3 DNA sequence: TGCGCCAGCAGCCGCGGACAGGTCTACAATGAGCAGTTCTTC. Its protein product is CASSRGQVYNEQFF.

The gene calls are TRBV6-5 and TRBJ2-7; 7 bases match TRBD1. The CDR3 consists of 15 residues. V lost 2 bases, J lost 4 bases, and 8 bases stayed unmatched. From germline, CDR1 is MNHEY and CDR2 SVGAGI. For the CDR3, the DNA is TGTGCCAGCAGTTACGACAGGGAACCCTCTTACGAGCAGTACTTC. Its protein is CASSYDREPSYEQYF.

This chain joins TRBV7-9 and TRBJ1-2, with D perhaps matching TRBD1 (6 bases). This CDR3 contains 14 residues. The germline V gene encodes CDR1 SEHNR and CDR2 FQNEAQ (reference sequence). V was cut by 3 bases and J by 2 bases, with 10 bases left in between. CDR3 bases: TGTGCCAGCAGCTTGGTCCAGGGGAACTATGGCTACACCTTC. It codes for CASSLVQGNYGYTF.

This rearrangement joins TRBV5-1 to TRBJ2-5, with TRBD1 identical over 12 bases. This CDR3 is 15 amino acids long. The V gene end was trimmed by 7 bases and the J gene end by 5 bases; junction bases not matched to a gene: 9. The germline CDR1 and CDR2 sequences are SGHRS and YFSETQ. CDR3 in DNA: TGCGCCAGCTACCCGGGACAGGGGGCGCGGGAGACCCAGTACTTC. Translated: CASYPGQGARETQYF.

This clone was detected a few times. The CDR3 reads CSVEISGQPQHF. In nucleotides, the CDR3 is TGCAGCGTTGAAATTTCGGGTCAGCCCCAGCATTTT. The chain combines TRBV29-1 with TRBJ1-5, with D unresolved. The V and J ends lost 2 bases and 6 bases respectively, with 8 bases between them. Germline lookup yields CDR1 SQVTM and CDR2 ANQGSEA. The CDR3 has 12 amino acids.

This rearrangement joins TRBV7-2 to TRBJ2-7, with D hard to call. This CDR3 is built from 12 residues. The V gene's germline CDR1 is SGHTA and CDR2 FQGNSA. The germline V and J ends were trimmed by 5 bases and 3 bases, with 8 bases remaining between them. CDR3 nucleotides: TGTGCCAGCAGCACACAGAGCTACGAGCAGTACTTC. Translation: CASSTQSYEQYF.

This clone has only one observation. V usage is TRBV28 and J usage is TRBJ2-7, with D tentatively TRBD1 (5 bases). The length of the CDR3 is 14 residues. V lost 1 base to trimming and J lost 3 bases, with 10 bases between them. Germline V gene data show CDR1 as MDHEN and CDR2 as SYDVKM. This CDR3 reads CASSLLGQNYEQYF. The CDR3 bases are TGTGCCAGCAGTTTATTAGGACAAAACTACGAGCAGTACTTC. Complete variable domain (other parts from reference TRBV28 and TRBJ2-7): DVKVTQSSRYLVKRTGEKVFLECVQDMDHENMFWYRQDPGLGLRLIYFSYDVKMKEKGDIPEGYSVSREKKERFSLILESASTNQTSMYLCASSLLGQNYEQYFGPGTRLTVT.

This clone was seen a handful of times. The genes are TRBV10-3 and TRBJ1-5; 7 bases are a match to TRBD1. This CDR3 spans 14 amino acids. Germline loops: CDR1 ENHRY, CDR2 SYGVKD. V shed 0 bases and J 6 bases; nucleotides not matched to a gene: 2. Written as DNA, the CDR3 is TGTGCCATCAGTGAGTCAGGGGGCGGTCAGCCCCAGCATTTT. It encodes CAISESGGGQPQHF.

The rearrangement uses TRBV28 and TRBJ2-1; 9 nucleotides agree with TRBD1. The CDR3 extends over 16 amino acids. Germline V gene data show CDR1 as MDHEN and CDR2 as SYDVKM. V shed 5 bases, J shed 2 bases, and the junction held 7 bases outside the gene matches. CDR3 DNA sequence: TGTGCCAGCAGTCGAAGTGGGACAGGGACCTACAATGAGCAGTTCTTC. Encoded protein: CASSRSGTGTYNEQFF.

The genes are TRBV6-5 and TRBJ1-1; maybe TRBD1 (5 bases). V was pared by 2 bases and J by 4 bases, with 11 bases between. This CDR3 region has 14 residues. Germline CDR1 is MNHEY and CDR2 is SVGAGI. CDR3 sequence reads: CASSYDGRGTEAFF. For the CDR3, the DNA is TGTGCCAGCAGTTACGACGGGAGGGGCACTGAAGCTTTCTTT.

The sample holds one count of this clone. The chain employs TRBV10-1 and TRBJ2-2, with 9 bases fitting TRBD2. Germline assignment: CDR1 WNHNN and CDR2 SYGVQD (reference sequence). V lost 2 bases, J lost 5 bases, and 3 bases stayed unmatched. The CDR3 runs 15 residues. The CDR3 spells CASSEQLAGTGELFF. The CDR3 DNA is TGCGCCAGCAGTGAGCAGCTAGCGGGGACCGGGGAGCTGTTTTTT.

V is TRBV18 and J is TRBJ2-5, with 7 nucleotides matching TRBD1. CDR1 is KGHSH and CDR2 is LQKENI in the germline V gene. With V trimmed by 6 bases and J by 4 bases, 5 bases remained unmatched. The CDR3 length is 13 residues. The CDR3 DNA sequence: TGTGCCAGCTCTCCCAACAGGGGAGAGACCCAGTACTTC. Its translation is CASSPNRGETQYF.